The sequence of this TCR beta chain was determined in a study of neurological immune-mediated disorders. In TCRdb, the 5' RACE reads were re-called with MiXCR into one record per CDR3 protein. The sample gives about 30,000 distinct CDR3 sequences, 5.5% to 7% of which show up once; roughly 2% is in the top ten. In its sample, this clonotype was seen many times. V dropped 6 bases and J dropped 0; count of bases not matched to a gene: 12. The CDR3 is made up of 16 amino acids. CDR1 SGHRS and CDR2 YFSETQ come from the germline V gene. The chain joins TRBV5-1 to TRBJ2-7, with 7 positions matching TRBD1. The sequence was collected from a woman in her 50s in good health. Sequencing used CD4+ T cells from blood. CDR3 nucleotides: TGCGCCAGCACCCCAAGGGGGACAGCTCTCTCCTACGAGCAGTACTTC. Encoded protein: CASTPRGTALSYEQYF.